The 20 T cell receptor beta chains in this list originate from one sample, sequenced in a study of CD8 T cells in Susac syndrome. Random hexamers served to reverse transcribe roughly 0.5 to 1 ug RNA. TCRdb recomputed calls from the immunoSEQ multiplex PCR reads with MiXCR, one row per CDR3 protein. Of approximately 220,000 distinct CDR3 sequences listed, about 93% are singletons. Input material: CD8+ T cells from PBMCs. The receptors here all came from a human donor with multiple sclerosis.

The chain links TRBV9 to TRBJ2-7; 9 nucleotides align to TRBD1. The CDR3 totals 15 residues. V lost 0 bases to trimming and J lost 6 bases; unmatched junction nucleotides: 7. Germline values: CDR1 SGDLS, CDR2 YYNGEE. The DNA of the CDR3 is TGTGCCAGCAGCGTAGAACAGGGGGCTGATTCCGAGCAGTACTTC. This encodes CASSVEQGADSEQYF.

As concerns this clonotype: This may arise from a read error, as a much more abundant clone is one base away. CDR3 sequence: CASSWGGNEQFF. The CDR3 nucleotides are TGTGCCAGCAGCTGGGGGGGCAATGAGCAGTTCTTC. V and J are TRBV6-6 and TRBJ2-1, with 7 positions matching TRBD2. Germline loops: CDR1 MNHNY, CDR2 SVGAGI (reference sequence). Trimming removed 6 bases from V and 6 bases from J; junction bases left unmatched: 2. The CDR3 is 12 residues long.

V and J are TRBV13 and TRBJ2-1, with TRBD2 matching 9 bases. The length of the CDR3 is 15 residues. V trimming: 5 bases; J trimming: 8 bases; junction bases outside the gene matches: 10. Germline values: CDR1 PRHDT, CDR2 FYEKMQ (reference sequence). The CDR3 region has the DNA TGTGCCAGCAGCATCGAGCGGGAGGTGAGGGATGAGCAGTTCTTC. As protein: CASSIEREVRDEQFF.

The chain links TRBV12-3 or TRBV12-4 to TRBJ2-2; D might be TRBD1 or TRBD2, each matching 5 bases. V dropped 8 bases and J dropped 7 bases, with 14 bases sitting between them. The length of the CDR3 is 13 residues. In DNA, the CDR3 is TGTGCCAGCGGGCCCGGGGCCGGCGGGGAGCTGTTTTTT. Translation gives CASGPGAGGELFF.

The chain has TRBV27 and TRBJ2-2; D may be TRBD1 (6 bases). Germline CDR1 reads MNHEY; CDR2 reads SMNVEV (reference sequence). V was shortened by 7 bases and J by 3 bases, with 12 bases between the two germline ends. CDR3 size: 14 residues. The CDR3 sequence is CASTMDSYTGELFF. CDR3 nucleotides: TGTGCCAGCACCATGGACAGTTACACCGGGGAGCTGTTTTTT.

This chain uses TRBV2 with TRBJ1-3, with D perhaps matching TRBD1 (5 bases). The CDR3 runs to 15 residues. The germline V gene has CDR1 SNHLY and CDR2 FYNNEI. V was trimmed by 3 bases and J by 0 bases, leaving 9 bases between them. Here the CDR3 DNA reads TGTGCCAGCAGTGACCCCAGGGACTCTGGAAACACCATATATTTT. Its translation is CASSDPRDSGNTIYF.

This CDR3 is CASRGPGAGSYEQYF. The CDR3 DNA reads TGTGCCAGCAGGGGCCCAGGGGCTGGGTCCTACGAGCAGTACTTC. The rearrangement uses TRBV6-5 and TRBJ2-7, with D perhaps TRBD1 (6 bases). Germline V gene data show CDR1 as MNHEY and CDR2 as SVGAGI. V was trimmed by 6 bases and J by 1 base, leaving 16 bases between them. The CDR3 has 15 amino acids.

V gene TRBV7-8 combines with J gene TRBJ2-7, with D perhaps being TRBD1 or TRBD2 (5 bases each). V was shortened by 2 bases and J by 0 bases, with 8 bases between the two germline ends. This CDR3 is built from 14 residues. Germline V gene data show CDR1 as SGHVS and CDR2 as FQNEAQ. The CDR3 nucleotides are TGTGCCAGCAGCTTATTTGGGGGCTCCTACGAGCAGTACTTC. Translated, it gives CASSLFGGSYEQYF.

The chain links TRBV27 to TRBJ2-1; either TRBD1 or TRBD2 may supply D (6 bases each). Germline lookup yields CDR1 MNHEY and CDR2 SMNVEV (reference sequence). The CDR3 extends over 17 amino acids. With 4 bases removed from V and 0 bases from J, the gap between germline ends came to 16 bases. The CDR3 DNA is TGTGCCAGCAGTTCGGGGGCCGTAATCAGCTCCTACAATGAGCAGTTCTTC. Protein: CASSSGAVISSYNEQFF.

The chain employs TRBV19 and TRBJ1-2; 7 bases fit TRBD1. V was pared by 5 bases and J by 4 bases, with 10 bases of the junction left unmatched. Germline V gene data show CDR1 as LNHDA and CDR2 as SQIVND (reference sequence). The CDR3 has 15 amino acids. As DNA, the CDR3 is TGTGCCAGTAGTTGGGGAACCGGGACAGTCTATGGCTACACCTTC. Translated: CASSWGTGTVYGYTF.

This clonotype was observed once. The chain recombines TRBV2 with TRBJ2-5; TRBD2 matches 9 bases. The CDR3 totals 16 residues. Trimming removed 6 bases from V and 2 bases from J; junction bases left unmatched: 10. Looked up from germline, CDR1 is SNHLY and CDR2 is FYNNEI. The CDR3 is CASSTGTSTYQETQYF. As DNA, the CDR3 is TGTGCCAGCAGCACCGGGACTAGCACGTATCAAGAGACCCAGTACTTC.

The chain employs TRBV6-2 or TRBV6-3 and TRBJ1-1; maybe TRBD1 (5 bases). Germline V CDR1 and CDR2: MNHEY, SVGEGT. The CDR3 consists of 12 residues. V was shortened by 7 bases and J by 3 bases, with 9 bases between the two germline ends. For the CDR3, the DNA is TGTGCCAGCACCGACAGTTACACTGAAGCTTTCTTT. It codes for CASTDSYTEAFF.

This clonotype was detected once. V gene TRBV9 combines with J gene TRBJ2-7, with a possible D match to TRBD2 (7 bases). Germline values: CDR1 SGDLS, CDR2 YYNGEE. This CDR3 region has 15 residues. The V end lost 4 bases, the J end lost 1 base, and 15 bases lay between the germline ends. For the CDR3, the DNA is TGTGCCAGCAGCCCCACGGGGGGCCCATCCTACGAGCAGTACTTC. The encoded protein is CASSPTGGPSYEQYF.

As DNA, the CDR3 is TGCAGTGCGGCCGCCTATGGCGTCCCAGATACGCAGTATTTT. It is translated as CSAAAYGVPDTQYF. The chain carries TRBV20-1 and TRBJ2-3, with D uncertain. The germline V gene encodes CDR1 DFQATT and CDR2 SNEGSKA (reference sequence). This CDR3 spans 14 amino acids. Trimming cost V 6 bases and J 4 bases, with 17 bases left between them.

This chain uses TRBV30 with TRBJ2-3; either TRBD1 or TRBD2 may fit D (5 bases each). Germline V lookup: CDR1 GTSNPN, CDR2 SVGIG (reference sequence). The CDR3 is made up of 14 amino acids. Trimming pared 4 bases from V and 5 bases from J, leaving 16 bases between. The CDR3 sequence: CAWNWGNHRDTQYF. CDR3 bases: TGTGCCTGGAATTGGGGGAACCACAGAGATACGCAGTATTTT.

This clonotype was picked up one time. The genes are TRBV12-5 and TRBJ1-5, with TRBD1 identical over 7 bases. CDR3 length: 13 residues. In germline, CDR1 is LGHNT, CDR2 FRNRAP. The trim removed 4 bases at V and 6 bases at J, leaving 3 bases unmatched. This CDR3 is CASGWQGGQPQHF. The CDR3 region has the DNA TGTGCTAGTGGTTGGCAGGGGGGTCAGCCCCAGCATTTT.

The V call is TRBV20-1, the J call TRBJ1-1, with a possible D match to TRBD1 (6 bases). The V end lost 5 bases, the J end lost 7 bases, and 23 bases lay between the germline ends. Germline V gene data show CDR1 as DFQATT and CDR2 as SNEGSKA (reference sequence). The CDR3 covers 15 residues. CDR3: CSARGGQTRMVEAFF. The CDR3 DNA reads TGCAGTGCTCGAGGGGGGCAGACCCGAATGGTTGAAGCTTTCTTT.

The chain links TRBV12-3 or TRBV12-4 to TRBJ2-2, with D possibly matching TRBD1 (6 bases). This CDR3 comprises 14 residues. Trimming removed 7 bases at V and 7 bases at J, with 16 bases between. The CDR3 protein is CASTSGHSLGELFF. The DNA for the CDR3 is TGTGCCAGCACCTCGGGACATAGTCTCGGGGAGCTGTTTTTT.

Points on this clonotype: The junction differs from germline at one of its ends, possibly a read error. This rearrangement joins TRBV15 to TRBJ1-1; TRBD1 aligns across 7 bases. Germline V gene sequence: CDR1 LNHNV, CDR2 YYDKDF (reference sequence). The CDR3 is made up of 15 amino acids. This CDR3 reads CATSGDRVVYTEAFF. CDR3 in DNA: TGTGCCACCAGCGGAGACAGGGTGGTTTACACTGAAGCTTTCTTT.

The J gene is TRBJ2-1, the V gene TRBV5-8; 7 bases agree with TRBD2. In germline, CDR1 is SGHTS, CDR2 YDEGEE. V trimming: 2 bases; J trimming: 6 bases; junction bases outside the gene matches: 11. The CDR3 is 16 residues long. CDR3: CASSFISGRTSNEQFF. CDR3 DNA sequence: TGTGCCAGCAGCTTTATTTCCGGGAGGACCTCCAATGAGCAGTTCTTC. Variable domain in full (rest from reference TRBV5-8 and TRBJ2-1): EAGVTQSPTHLIKTRGQQATLRCSPISGHTSVYWYQQALGLGLQFLLWYDEGEERNRGNFPPRFSGRQFPNYSSELNVNALELEDSALYLCASSFISGRTSNEQFFGPGTRLTVL.